The present T cell receptor beta chain was sequenced within a study of blood T cell repertoires in COVID-19. As for the study in general: Sample material is recorded as cDNA or gDNA derived from T cells, B-cell-depleted T cells, or PBMCs.

Assay: immunoSEQ multiplex PCR; the TCRdb copy retains only in-frame clones and omits some. The sample consists of fewer than 350,000 clones, roughly 90% of them appearing once. The source is a man aged 55 to 69 who had recovered from COVID-19. Sequencing input: PBMCs or T cells enriched from blood (not recorded which).

The DNA for the CDR3 is TGTGCCAGCAGCTTTTCTCAGGGATTGGGGAACACTGAAGCTTTCTTT. Translating it yields CASSFSQGLGNTEAFF. V is TRBV13 and J is TRBJ1-1; TRBD1 might be the D (5 bases). Germline V gives CDR1 PRHDT, CDR2 FYEKMQ (reference sequence). V lost 3 bases, J lost 1 base, and 15 bases lay in between. The CDR3 totals 16 residues.